These 22 T cell receptor beta chains were sequenced from one sample in a study of T cell repertoires in cytomegalovirus infection. TCRdb used MiXCR to reprocess the reads, holding one entry per CDR3 protein. Of 200,000 to 250,000 distinct CDR3 sequences detected, 6% to 8% appear once; the ten largest clones hold less than 7.5%. Sequencing was performed on PBMCs. These receptors came from a human donor in good health (CMV status not recorded). Some clones in this sample may be carry-over from other donors' samples.

Only a few counts were recorded for this clonotype. This chain's CDR3 is CAWSGSLKNYGYTF. CDR3 bases: TGTGCCTGGAGTGGATCTCTAAAGAACTATGGCTACACCTTC. The chain employs TRBV30 and TRBJ1-2; D not certain. Per the germline V gene, CDR1 is GTSNPN and CDR2 is SVGIG (reference sequence). V lost 1 base to trimming and J lost 2 bases, with 11 bases between them. The CDR3 runs to 14 residues.

This clonotype was seen many times. The gene calls are TRBV7-8 and TRBJ2-5; D tentatively fits TRBD1 or TRBD2 (6 bases each). This CDR3 is built from 16 residues. Trimming pared 5 bases from V and 5 bases from J, leaving 21 bases between. CDR1 SGHVS and CDR2 FQNEAQ come from the germline V gene. The CDR3 loop is CASSPLWGAMVETQYF. CDR3 in DNA: TGTGCCAGCAGCCCCCTCTGGGGGGCCATGGTGGAGACCCAGTACTTC. Based on the CDR3 plus reference TRBV7-8 and TRBJ2-5, the full variable domain is GAGVSQSPRYKVAKRGQDVALRCDPISGHVSLFWYQQALGQGPEFLTYFQNEAQLDKSGLPSDRFFAERPEGSVSTLKIQRTQQEDSAVYLCASSPLWGAMVETQYFGPGTRLLVL.

This clonotype showed up many times. The genes are TRBV12-3 or TRBV12-4 and TRBJ2-5; 7 bases match TRBD2. This CDR3 region has 13 residues. Trimming at V came to 6 bases and at J to 3 bases, leaving 4 bases not matched to a gene. The CDR3 spells CASRLALEETQYF. CDR3 nucleotide sequence: TGTGCCAGCAGACTAGCGTTAGAAGAGACCCAGTACTTC.

This clonotype has a count of ten or more. The chain couples TRBV7-2 to TRBJ2-7, with 13 bases lining up with TRBD2. The CDR3 extends over 15 amino acids. The V and J ends lost 1 base and 7 bases, in that order; junction bases with no gene match: 4. In germline, CDR1 is SGHTA, CDR2 FQGNSA. Here the CDR3 reads CASSLGTSGGPEQYF. CDR3 nucleotides: TGTGCCAGCAGCTTAGGGACTAGCGGGGGCCCGGAGCAGTACTTC.

This clonotype was detected ten times or more. This chain connects TRBV6-5 to TRBJ2-5; weak D call: TRBD1 (6 bases). The V and J ends lost 5 bases and 1 base respectively, with 14 bases between them. The CDR3 length is 15 residues. The germline gives CDR1 MNHEY, CDR2 SVGAGI. For the CDR3, the DNA is TGTGCCAGCAGTCGCGGTGGGGGCCCCCAAGAGACCCAGTACTTC. Translated, it gives CASSRGGGPQETQYF.

Only a few counts were recorded for this clonotype. The chain has TRBV7-2 and TRBJ1-2; TRBD1 might be the D (5 bases). There are 12 residues in the CDR3. Germline values: CDR1 SGHTA, CDR2 FQGNSA. With 4 bases removed from V and 10 bases from J, the gap between germline ends came to 13 bases. CDR3 coding DNA: TGTGCCAGCAGCTCTCGGGGGGTCCTCTACACCTTC. Translation gives CASSSRGVLYTF. The complete variable domain, with remaining parts taken from reference TRBV7-2 and TRBJ1-2, reads GAGVSQSPSNKVTEKGKDVELRCDPISGHTALYWYRQSLGQGLEFLIYFQGNSAPDKSGLPSDRFSAERTGGSVSTLTIQRTQQEDSAVYLCASSSRGVLYTFGSGTRLTVV.

This clonotype was detected many times. This chain links TRBV20-1 with TRBJ2-3, with D maybe TRBD2 (7 bases). V shed 0 bases and J shed 6 bases, with 28 bases lying between them. Germline CDR1 DFQATT, CDR2 SNEGSKA (reference sequence). This CDR3 region has 19 residues. CDR3 amino acids: CSARDFRRVSGGPQDTQYF. CDR3 coding DNA: TGCAGTGCTAGAGATTTTCGCAGAGTTTCGGGGGGCCCACAGGATACGCAGTATTTT.

This clonotype was detected a few times. This rearrangement joins TRBV20-1 to TRBJ1-2; D unresolved. Per the germline V gene, CDR1 is DFQATT and CDR2 is SNEGSKA (reference sequence). V gave up 4 bases and J gave up 5 bases, with 2 bases separating them. The CDR3 runs to 9 residues. The CDR3 sequence is CSATYGYTF. In nucleotides, the CDR3 is TGCAGTGCTACTTATGGCTACACCTTC.

This clonotype appeared many times. This sequence joins TRBV20-1 and TRBJ2-5, with 8 nucleotides matching TRBD1. Germline V gives CDR1 DFQATT, CDR2 SNEGSKA (reference sequence). CDR3 length: 12 amino acids. V shed 6 bases and J 6 bases; nucleotides not matched to a gene: 6. The CDR3 spells CSAATGVKTQYF. DNA of the CDR3: TGCAGTGCCGCGACAGGGGTGAAGACCCAGTACTTC.

This clonotype has ten or more counts. The chain has TRBV6-6 and TRBJ2-2; 8 bases agree with TRBD1. Trimming removed 7 bases from V and 4 bases from J; junction bases left unmatched: 8. CDR1 is MNHNY, CDR2 SVGAGI, per germline (reference sequence). The CDR3 is made up of 15 amino acids. The CDR3 DNA follows: TGTGCCAGCATCTTTGCAGGGGGCGGCACCGGGGAGCTGTTTTTT. Residues: CASIFAGGGTGELFF.

This clonotype was picked up many times. This chain joins TRBV7-2 and TRBJ2-1; 13 positions match TRBD2. Germline lookup yields CDR1 SGHTA and CDR2 FQGNSA. The CDR3 sequence is 15 residues long. V dropped 4 bases and J dropped 10; count of bases not matched to a gene: 7. CDR3 region: CASSSYQGLAGEQFF. Written as DNA, the CDR3 is TGTGCCAGCAGCTCCTATCAGGGACTAGCGGGGGAGCAGTTCTTC. The whole variable domain, remainder taken from reference TRBV7-2 and TRBJ2-1, is GAGVSQSPSNKVTEKGKDVELRCDPISGHTALYWYRQSLGQGLEFLIYFQGNSAPDKSGLPSDRFSAERTGGSVSTLTIQRTQQEDSAVYLCASSSYQGLAGEQFFGPGTRLTVL.

This clonotype was seen ten or more times. V and J are TRBV12-5 and TRBJ2-3; D perhaps matches TRBD2 (6 bases). Trimming shortened V by 9 bases and J by 0 bases, and 13 bases separated the two germline ends. CDR1 is LGHNT, CDR2 FRNRAP, per germline. The CDR3 runs to 14 residues. The CDR3 DNA reads as TGTGCTAGCAATGGCGGGGTGAGCACAGATACGCAGTATTTT. Its translation is CASNGGVSTDTQYF.

This clonotype was counted ten times or more. The J gene is TRBJ1-2, the V gene TRBV5-1, with 8 bases aligning to TRBD1. This CDR3 spans 12 amino acids. CDR1 is SGHRS and CDR2 is YFSETQ in the germline V gene. Unmatched junction bases numbered 7, after V lost 7 bases and J lost 8 bases. CDR3 residues: CASGDRGQGYTF. The CDR3 nucleotides are TGCGCCAGCGGTGACAGGGGCCAGGGCTACACCTTC.

In this sample, this clonotype turned up many times. The CDR3 region has the DNA TGCGCCAGCAGCTTGGCCAGTCGGGTGTGGGGCGAGCAGTACTTC. Translation gives CASSLASRVWGEQYF. This sequence joins TRBV5-1 and TRBJ2-7; D not certain. The V and J ends lost 0 bases and 6 bases respectively, with 16 bases between them. Looked up from germline, CDR1 is SGHRS and CDR2 is YFSETQ. CDR3 size: 15 residues.

The CDR3: CASSRLAGGLSDTQYF. The CDR3 nucleotides are TGTGCCAGCAGTCGACTAGCGGGGGGGCTGTCAGATACGCAGTATTTT. This chain uses TRBV6-4 with TRBJ2-3; TRBD2 aligns across 14 bases. Germline loops: CDR1 MRHNA, CDR2 SNTAGT. The CDR3 runs 16 residues. The junction had 5 bases not matched to a gene; V was cut back by 5 bases and J by 4 bases.

At least ten counts were recorded for this clonotype. This chain uses TRBV5-4 with TRBJ2-3, with a possible D match to TRBD1 (7 bases). Trimming shortened V by 3 bases and J by 2 bases, and 13 bases separated the two germline ends. This CDR3 region has 15 residues. In germline, CDR1 is SGHNT, CDR2 YYREEE (reference sequence). CDR3 protein: CASSSGGTVTDTQYF. In DNA form, the CDR3 reads TGTGCCAGCAGCTCAGGCGGGACAGTCACAGATACGCAGTATTTT.

This clonotype has a count of ten or more. The chain combines TRBV6-2 or TRBV6-3 with TRBJ1-5; 9 nucleotides match TRBD1. The CDR3 loop spans 14 amino acids. Germline loops: CDR1 MNHEY, CDR2 SVGEGT. V was pared by 6 bases and J by 5 bases, with 5 bases of the junction left unmatched. The CDR3 coding sequence is TGTGCCAGCAGACAACAGGGGGCCTATCAGCCCCAGCATTTT. Translated: CASRQQGAYQPQHF.

This clonotype showed up many times. The chain carries TRBV6-5 and TRBJ2-2; no clear D. Germline values: CDR1 MNHEY, CDR2 SVGAGI. The CDR3 consists of 16 residues. V lost 2 bases and J 3 bases, leaving 13 bases between the germline ends. Here the CDR3 DNA reads TGTGCCAGCAGTTACCGACACCGTGACTACACCGGGGAGCTGTTTTTT. This encodes CASSYRHRDYTGELFF.

At least ten counts were recorded for this clonotype. The chain employs TRBV20-1 and TRBJ1-4; 7 bases match TRBD1. This CDR3 spans 15 amino acids. From germline, CDR1 is DFQATT and CDR2 SNEGSKA (reference sequence). Trimming removed 0 bases from V and 4 bases from J; junction bases left unmatched: 5. For the CDR3, the DNA is TGCAGTGCTAGAGATAGGGGGCGGGGTAATGAAAAACTGTTTTTT. It codes for CSARDRGRGNEKLFF.

The J gene is TRBJ2-5, the V gene TRBV20-1; D possibly uses TRBD1 or TRBD2 (5 bases each). The germline gives CDR1 DFQATT, CDR2 SNEGSKA (reference sequence). Trimming took 1 base from V and 7 from J, leaving 10 bases between them. CDR3 length: 12 residues. CDR3 in amino acids: CSARAQGATQYF. The DNA of the CDR3 is TGCAGTGCTAGAGCCCAGGGAGCGACCCAGTACTTC.

In its sample, this clonotype was seen many times. The chain joins TRBV7-9 to TRBJ1-5; 10 positions agree with TRBD1. V was pared by 5 bases and J by 6 bases, with 13 bases of the junction left unmatched. The CDR3 runs 17 residues. CDR1 is SEHNR and CDR2 is FQNEAQ in the germline V gene (reference sequence). The chain's CDR3 is CASSPGTGDRRGQPQHF. CDR3 coding DNA: TGTGCCAGCAGCCCCGGGACAGGGGACCGCCGGGGTCAGCCCCAGCATTTT.

This clonotype has ten or more counts. The genes are TRBV20-1 and TRBJ1-6; 7 bases line up with TRBD1. CDR1 is DFQATT and CDR2 is SNEGSKA in the germline V gene (reference sequence). V gave up 5 bases and J gave up 7 bases; unmatched junction bases: 8. This CDR3 is 14 amino acids long. This CDR3 reads CSAPGQTLNSPLHF. The CDR3 nucleotides read TGCAGTGCTCCGGGACAGACATTAAATTCACCCCTCCACTTT.